Following are 13 T cell receptor beta chains from one sample sequenced in a study of blood T cell repertoires in COVID-19. Produced via immunoSEQ multiplex PCR; TCRdb's table is partial and in-frame only. The sample shows about 160,000 clones, 82% of them seen only once. Sequencing was performed on PBMCs or T cells enriched from blood (not recorded which). All receptors come from a man aged 55 to 70 who had recovered from COVID-19.

This clone was picked up one time. The rearrangement joins TRBV5-4 to TRBJ2-2; D uncertain. The V and J ends lost 0 bases and 1 base respectively, with 4 bases between them. This CDR3 contains 14 residues. In germline, CDR1 is SGHNT, CDR2 YYREEE (reference sequence). In DNA form, the CDR3 reads TGTGCCAGCAGCTTGGGAGGGAACACCGGGGAGCTGTTTTTT. It codes for CASSLGGNTGELFF.

This chain links TRBV3-1 (or the pseudogene TRBV3-2) with TRBJ1-3; unclear D gene. The CDR3 is 15 amino acids. Germline V gives CDR1 LGHDT, CDR2 YNNKEL (reference sequence). V gave up 2 bases and J gave up 0 bases, with 8 bases separating them. The CDR3 nucleotides read TGTGCCAGCAGCCAAATGGCTTTCTCTGGAAACACCATATATTTT. Translation: CASSQMAFSGNTIYF.

The chain carries TRBV5-6 and TRBJ1-2; TRBD1 is a possible D gene (5 bases). Trimming took off 4 bases at V and 14 bases at J, with 24 bases between the two ends. This CDR3 comprises 14 residues. Germline-derived CDR1 and CDR2 are SGHDT and YYEEEE. The CDR3 DNA reads TGTGCCAGCAGCAGAGTGGGGGAGGGCCCCGCGTCTACCTTC. Amino acid sequence: CASSRVGEGPASTF.

This clone was observed a single time. The chain is built from TRBV3-1 (or the pseudogene TRBV3-2) and TRBJ2-7, with D tentatively TRBD1 (6 bases). V was trimmed by 4 bases and J by 0 bases, leaving 7 bases between them. Germline V gene lookup returns CDR1 LGHDT and CDR2 YNNKEL (reference sequence). This CDR3 has 13 residues. CDR3 amino acids: CASSPTGSYEQYF. The CDR3 DNA reads TGTGCCAGCAGCCCGACAGGCTCCTACGAGCAGTACTTC.

J is TRBJ2-1 and V is TRBV27; TRBD1 agrees at 7 bases. The junction had 7 bases not matched to a gene; V was cut back by 6 bases and J by 5 bases. CDR3 length equals 14 residues. Germline V gives CDR1 MNHEY, CDR2 SMNVEV (reference sequence). CDR3 loop: CASRTGQTNNEQFF. As DNA, the CDR3 is TGTGCCAGCAGGACGGGACAGACAAACAATGAGCAGTTCTTC.

This chain's CDR3 is CASSVEGGSYGYTF. The CDR3, as DNA: TGTGCCAGCAGCGTAGAGGGGGGGAGCTATGGCTACACCTTC. The chain employs TRBV9 and TRBJ1-2; D might be TRBD1 (6 bases). The CDR3 length is 14 residues. Germline values: CDR1 SGDLS, CDR2 YYNGEE. V lost 0 bases to trimming and J lost 4 bases, with 10 bases between them.

The gene calls are TRBV27 and TRBJ2-1; TRBD2 might be the D (5 bases). Trimming removed 10 bases at V and 7 bases at J, with 11 bases between. CDR1 and CDR2 (germline): MNHEY, SMNVEV (reference sequence). CDR3 size: 11 residues. DNA for the CDR3: TGTGCCACTCTTAGCGCAAATGAGCAGTTCTTC. It codes for CATLSANEQFF.

The chain employs TRBV27 and TRBJ1-5; no firm D call. The germline CDR1 and CDR2 sequences are MNHEY and SMNVEV (reference sequence). There are 14 residues in the CDR3. The V end was cut by 3 bases, the J end by 4 bases, with 10 bases between. CDR3 DNA: TGTGCCAGCAGTTTCTCCGGGAGAAATCAGCCCCAGCATTTT. It specifies CASSFSGRNQPQHF.

This chain uses TRBV27 with TRBJ2-5; D might be TRBD2 (6 bases). The V and J ends lost 1 base and 0 bases respectively, with 12 bases between them. CDR3 length: 16 amino acids. The germline V gene has CDR1 MNHEY and CDR2 SMNVEV (reference sequence). CDR3 loop: CASSLFARGHQETQYF. CDR3 coding DNA: TGTGCCAGCAGTTTATTCGCGCGGGGACACCAAGAGACCCAGTACTTC.

This chain joins TRBV6-5 and TRBJ2-3; TRBD1 matches 12 bases. This CDR3 comprises 15 residues. Trimming took 5 bases from V and 5 from J; bases not matched to a gene: 5. CDR1 is MNHEY, CDR2 SVGAGI, per germline. The CDR3 DNA follows: TGTGCCAGCAGTCCCAGGGACAGGGGGCGAGATACGCAGTATTTT. This gives the protein CASSPRDRGRDTQYF.

CDR3 protein: CASSSGGQTEAFF. CDR3 nucleotides: TGTGCCAGCAGTTCGGGGGGGCAAACTGAAGCTTTCTTT. This chain connects TRBV28 to TRBJ1-1; D is perhaps TRBD1 (6 bases). V was clipped by 4 bases and J by 5 bases, with 11 bases between them. This CDR3 has 13 residues. CDR1 is MDHEN, CDR2 SYDVKM, per germline.

J is TRBJ1-2 and V is TRBV28; TRBD1 matches at 7 bases. The J segment lost 7 bases and the V segment lost 5 bases, leaving 10 bases of the junction unmatched. Germline V lookup: CDR1 MDHEN, CDR2 SYDVKM. The CDR3 is 14 residues long. The CDR3 sequence is CASSQIQGLVGYTF. The CDR3 DNA reads as TGTGCCAGCAGTCAGATACAGGGGTTGGTTGGCTACACCTTC.

This clone is classed as medium-sized. The chain couples TRBV7-2 to TRBJ1-6, with 10 bases that match TRBD1. The CDR3 runs 16 residues. The V segment lost 0 bases and the J segment 6 bases; nucleotides outside the gene matches: 2. CDR1 SGHTA and CDR2 FQGNSA come from the germline V gene. CDR3 loop: CASSLAWDRGNSPLHF. For the CDR3, the DNA is TGTGCCAGCAGCTTAGCGTGGGACAGGGGTAATTCACCCCTCCACTTT.